One and the same sample provided the 19 T cell receptor beta chains below, sequenced in a study of blood T cell repertoires in COVID-19 (dated by TCRdb to 2020 to 2021). Library method: the immunoSEQ multiplex PCR assay. In its TCRdb copy, this immuneACCESS table keeps in-frame sequences only and misses some clones. Where compared with another copy, unresolved V genes explain less than half of these, and the others have no known cause. Across this sample there are nearly 110,000 clones, with about 79% seen only once. The ten largest clones take up 6.2% of the sample. Sample: peripheral blood. These receptors were taken from a man at least 80 years old with COVID-19, enrolled during active disease.

The genes are TRBV5-1 and TRBJ2-5, with 14 positions matching TRBD2. J lost 7 bases, V lost 3 bases, and 5 bases had no gene match. The CDR3 is made up of 15 amino acids. The germline V gene has CDR1 SGHRS and CDR2 YFSETQ. DNA for the CDR3: TGCGCCAGCAGCTCCGGGACTAGCGGGAGAGGGACCCAGTACTTC. Translation: CASSSGTSGRGTQYF.

V gene TRBV28 combines with J gene TRBJ1-2, with a possible D match to TRBD1 (6 bases). Germline V gene lookup returns CDR1 MDHEN and CDR2 SYDVKM. The CDR3 sequence is 15 residues long. Trimming left V 2 bases short and J 4 bases short, with 14 bases between. The CDR3 DNA follows: TGTGCCAGCAGTTTAAACAGGGACGAGGTCTATGGCTACACCTTC. As protein: CASSLNRDEVYGYTF.

This clone has more than one count but fewer than ten. This chain links TRBV6-6 with TRBJ1-4; D is unresolved. Germline V CDR1 and CDR2: MNHNY, SVGAGI (reference sequence). V lost 0 bases and J 5 bases, leaving 4 bases between the germline ends. This CDR3 is 13 amino acids long. The CDR3 spells CASSYSLNEKLFF. For the CDR3, the DNA is TGTGCCAGCAGTTACTCCCTGAATGAAAAACTGTTTTTT.

The chain uses TRBV7-2 and TRBJ2-1, with 12 bases aligning to TRBD2. Germline trimming cut 5 bases from V and 2 bases from J; bases unmatched to any gene: 4. Germline V gene data show CDR1 as SGHTA and CDR2 as FQGNSA. The CDR3 is made up of 16 amino acids. Here the CDR3 reads CASSDLAGGAYNEQFF. CDR3 sequence (DNA): TGTGCCAGCAGCGATCTAGCGGGGGGGGCCTACAATGAGCAGTTCTTC.

This clone was detected only a few times. The chain uses TRBV15 and TRBJ2-7, with D possibly TRBD2 on 5 matching bases. The CDR3 sequence is 16 residues long. Germline CDR1 reads LNHNV; CDR2 reads YYDKDF (reference sequence). V dropped 5 bases and J dropped 5 bases, with 22 bases sitting between them. CDR3 region: CATSPTRGSITHEQYF. The CDR3 region has the DNA TGTGCCACCAGCCCAACCCGGGGTAGCATAACCCACGAGCAGTACTTC.

V and J are TRBV5-1 and TRBJ2-7; 16 bases align to TRBD2. The V gene end was trimmed by 0 bases and the J gene end by 2 bases; junction bases not matched to a gene: 11. This CDR3 is built from 20 residues. Germline loops: CDR1 SGHRS, CDR2 YFSETQ. The chain's CDR3 is CASSLGYLGTSGRAPYEQYF. The CDR3 DNA follows: TGCGCCAGCAGCTTGGGTTACCTTGGGACTAGCGGGAGGGCCCCCTACGAGCAGTACTTC.

The chain couples TRBV6-5 to TRBJ2-2; D might be TRBD2 (5 bases). Trimming stripped 6 bases from V and 0 bases from J, with 11 bases between. The germline gives CDR1 MNHEY, CDR2 SVGAGI. The CDR3 totals 15 residues. In DNA, the CDR3 is TGTGCCAGCAGCAAGAGGGTGACGAACACCGGGGAGCTGTTTTTT. It specifies CASSKRVTNTGELFF.

V usage is TRBV6-5 and J usage is TRBJ2-2; possible D gene TRBD1, 6 bases. Trimming removed 6 bases from V and 0 bases from J, with 11 bases in between. Germline V gene sequence: CDR1 MNHEY, CDR2 SVGAGI. This CDR3 contains 15 residues. This CDR3 is CASRPQGANTGELFF. The CDR3 DNA reads as TGTGCCAGCAGGCCACAGGGTGCGAACACCGGGGAGCTGTTTTTT.

The chain recombines TRBV11-1 with TRBJ2-7, with a possible D match to TRBD2 (5 bases). Per germline, CDR1 SGHAT and CDR2 FQDESV (reference sequence). This CDR3 has 15 amino acids. Between the trimmed V and J ends, which lost 5 bases and 4 bases, there was a span of 18 bases. CDR3 nucleotide sequence: TGTGCCAGCAGCAACCTAGGACTCCTCCCTTACGAGCAGTACTTC. It yields the protein CASSNLGLLPYEQYF.

This chain joins TRBV3-1 (or the pseudogene TRBV3-2) and TRBJ2-3, with 13 bases matching TRBD2. Trimming took 4 bases from V and 4 from J; bases not matched to a gene: 5. From germline, CDR1 is LGHDT and CDR2 YNNKEL (reference sequence). The CDR3 loop spans 16 amino acids. The CDR3 DNA is TGTGCCAGCAGCCTTGGACTAGCGGGAGTGGCAGATACGCAGTATTTT. Its protein product is CASSLGLAGVADTQYF.

The chain recombines TRBV20-1 with TRBJ1-4; maybe TRBD1 (5 bases). Germline-derived CDR1 and CDR2 are DFQATT and SNEGSKA (reference sequence). CDR3 size: 12 residues. V dropped 3 bases and J dropped 7 bases, with 9 bases sitting between them. CDR3 DNA: TGCAGTGCTAGTGGGGCACTTGAAAAACTGTTTTTT. It encodes CSASGALEKLFF.

The chain has TRBV4-2 and TRBJ1-5; D not resolved. This CDR3 has 15 residues. V lost 0 bases and J 7 bases, leaving 13 bases between the germline ends. Per germline, CDR1 LGHNA and CDR2 YNFKEQ. The CDR3 spells CASSQDPGIGQPQHF. CDR3 DNA: TGTGCCAGCAGCCAAGATCCGGGGATCGGCCAGCCCCAGCATTTT.

In its sample, this clone was seen once. The V call is TRBV5-8, the J call TRBJ2-1; weak D call: TRBD1 (6 bases). This CDR3 is 18 amino acids long. Germline V lookup: CDR1 SGHTS, CDR2 YDEGEE. Trimming left V 2 bases short and J 8 bases short, with 26 bases between. CDR3 protein: CASSLGQKLAHSVDEQFF. The CDR3 DNA reads as TGTGCCAGCAGCTTAGGACAGAAGCTAGCCCACTCCGTCGATGAGCAGTTCTTC.

This chain joins TRBV28 and TRBJ2-1; D not certain. Germline lookup yields CDR1 MDHEN and CDR2 SYDVKM. V gave up 5 bases and J gave up 5 bases, with 13 bases separating them. There are 14 residues in the CDR3. DNA for the CDR3: TGTGCCAGCAGTACCGCGGAAGGAAACAATGAGCAGTTCTTC. It yields the protein CASSTAEGNNEQFF.

This clone was counted between two and nine times. This rearrangement joins TRBV9 to TRBJ2-3; TRBD2 aligns across 7 bases. Germline V gene lookup returns CDR1 SGDLS and CDR2 YYNGEE. V lost 1 base to trimming and J lost 3 bases; unmatched junction nucleotides: 5. The CDR3 has 15 amino acids. The CDR3 DNA reads as TGTGCCAGCAGCGTAAGTCGGCGGGAGACAGATACGCAGTATTTT. Protein: CASSVSRRETDTQYF.

The chain is built from TRBV5-3 and TRBJ2-7, with 10 bases fitting TRBD2. TRBV5-3 counts as an open reading frame of uncertain function. This CDR3 comprises 17 residues. After removal of 4 bases from V and 5 bases from J, the junction contained 15 bases not matched to a gene. The CDR3 loop is CARSLGLAESLGHEQYF. CDR3 bases: TGTGCCAGAAGCCTTGGACTAGCGGAATCTCTCGGGCACGAGCAGTACTTC.

This clone appeared a few times. The J gene is TRBJ2-5, the V gene TRBV15; TRBD1 matches at 7 bases. The CDR3 spans 14 residues. Losses at the gene ends were 3 bases for V and 3 bases for J; bases not matched to a gene: 4. The germline V gene encodes CDR1 LNHNV and CDR2 YYDKDF (reference sequence). This CDR3 reads CATSRGTAKETQYF. In DNA form, the CDR3 reads TGTGCCACCAGCAGGGGGACAGCCAAAGAGACCCAGTACTTC.

The chain has TRBV18 and TRBJ1-5; D is perhaps TRBD1 (5 bases). Germline V CDR1 and CDR2: KGHSH, LQKENI. This CDR3 is 15 amino acids long. V was trimmed by 6 bases and J by 5 bases, leaving 17 bases between them. DNA for the CDR3: TGTGCCAGCTCGGGAGGGGCCACAGGCTATCAGCCCCAGCATTTT. Protein product: CASSGGATGYQPQHF.

The genes are TRBV5-6 and TRBJ1-3, with D uncertain. The CDR3 contains 14 residues. CDR1 is SGHDT and CDR2 is YYEEEE in the germline V gene. The V and J ends lost 0 bases and 2 bases respectively, with 6 bases between them. This CDR3 reads CASSLDGAGNTIYF. The CDR3, as DNA: TGTGCCAGCAGCTTGGACGGGGCTGGAAACACCATATATTTT.